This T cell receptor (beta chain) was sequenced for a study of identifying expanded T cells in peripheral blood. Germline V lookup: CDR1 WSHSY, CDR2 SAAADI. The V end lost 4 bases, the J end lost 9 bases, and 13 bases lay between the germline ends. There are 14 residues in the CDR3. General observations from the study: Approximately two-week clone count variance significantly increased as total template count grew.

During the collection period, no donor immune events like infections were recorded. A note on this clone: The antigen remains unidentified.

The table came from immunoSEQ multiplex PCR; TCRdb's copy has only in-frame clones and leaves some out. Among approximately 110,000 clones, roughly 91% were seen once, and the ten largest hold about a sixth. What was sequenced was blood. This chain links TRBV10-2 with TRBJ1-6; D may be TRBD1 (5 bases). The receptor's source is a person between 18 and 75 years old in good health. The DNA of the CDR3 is TGCGCCAGCAGTGCCCGGGGGTCTACTTCACCCCTCCACTTT. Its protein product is CASSARGSTSPLHF.